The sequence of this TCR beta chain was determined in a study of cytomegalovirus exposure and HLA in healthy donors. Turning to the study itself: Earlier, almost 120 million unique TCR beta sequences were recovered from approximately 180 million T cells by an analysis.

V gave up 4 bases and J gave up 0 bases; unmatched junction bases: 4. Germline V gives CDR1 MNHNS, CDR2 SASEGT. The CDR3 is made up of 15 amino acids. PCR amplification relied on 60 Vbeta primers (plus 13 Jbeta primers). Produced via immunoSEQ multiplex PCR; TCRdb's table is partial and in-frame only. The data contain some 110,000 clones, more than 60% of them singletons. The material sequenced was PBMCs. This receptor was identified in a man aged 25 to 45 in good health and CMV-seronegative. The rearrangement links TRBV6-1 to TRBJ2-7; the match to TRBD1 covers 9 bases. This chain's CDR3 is CASSAGQGLSYEQYF. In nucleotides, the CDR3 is TGTGCCAGCAGTGCCGGACAGGGGCTCTCCTACGAGCAGTACTTC.